The text below deals with one TCR beta chain. The data originate from a study of control samples from healthy donors and cancer patients. Trimming stripped 0 bases from V and 0 bases from J, with 14 bases between. The CDR3 runs 18 residues. In germline, CDR1 is MNHNS, CDR2 SASEGT. Sequenced by immunoSEQ multiplex PCR; TCRdb stores in-frame clones only, minus some. The profile shows approximately 150,000 clones, around nine tenths of them singletons. The receptor was derived from a man aged 30 to 39 in good health. Sample: blood. The chain has TRBV6-1 and TRBJ2-2, with unresolved D. This CDR3 is CASSEAIIGGANTGELFF. CDR3 nucleotide sequence: TGTGCCAGCAGTGAAGCAATAATTGGCGGAGCGAACACCGGGGAGCTGTTTTTT.